These 24 T cell receptor beta chains were all obtained from the same sample, sequenced in a study of cytomegalovirus exposure and HLA in healthy donors (TCRdb year 2017). The library was made by the immunoSEQ multiplex PCR assay. For the multiplex PCR, a mixture combining 60 forward primers for TCR Vbeta segments and 13 reverse primers for TCR Jbeta segments was used. Sourced from immuneACCESS, this table was stored by TCRdb with only in-frame sequences that have V and J called. A share of the clones is absent; for the studies checked, an unresolved V gene accounts for under half, and the remainder has no known explanation. In this sample the table shows 95,000 to 150,000 clones, around four fifths of which occur a single time. About 20% of the sample goes to the ten largest clones. Sequencing was done on a sample of PBMCs. The receptors were sampled from a young man in good health and CMV-seropositive.

This clone was counted a few times. CDR3 DNA sequence: TGTGCCAGCAGTGGGAGACCCTCAGGGGGCGCAAACTATGGCTACACCTTC. This encodes CASSGRPSGGANYGYTF. V and J are TRBV28 and TRBJ1-2, with 8 bases identical to TRBD1. Per the germline V gene, CDR1 is MDHEN and CDR2 is SYDVKM. V dropped 5 bases and J dropped 2; count of bases not matched to a gene: 13. The CDR3 runs 17 residues.

The chain links TRBV30 to TRBJ1-2, with TRBD1 identical over 7 bases. The CDR3 is 12 amino acids. The trim removed 0 bases at V and 6 bases at J, leaving 1 base unmatched. Germline V lookup: CDR1 GTSNPN, CDR2 SVGIG (reference sequence). CDR3 amino acids: CAWSVTGDGYTF. CDR3 nucleotide sequence: TGTGCCTGGAGTGTAACAGGGGATGGCTACACCTTC.

This chain connects TRBV5-6 to TRBJ2-5; D remains ambiguous. Deletions cut 2 bases from V and 2 bases from J, with 7 bases between. This CDR3 is 13 amino acids long. Germline CDR1 and CDR2: SGHDT and YYEEEE. CDR3 amino acids: CASSFGWQETQYF. CDR3 coding DNA: TGTGCCAGCAGCTTCGGGTGGCAAGAGACCCAGTACTTC.

The gene calls are TRBV10-3 and TRBJ1-3, with unresolved D. The CDR3 is 14 amino acids. The V and J ends lost 2 bases and 4 bases respectively, with 9 bases between them. In germline, CDR1 is ENHRY, CDR2 SYGVKD. CDR3 in amino acids: CAISEPSRGNTIYF. In DNA, the CDR3 is TGTGCCATCAGTGAGCCGTCCCGGGGAAACACCATATATTTT.

This chain connects TRBV6-6 to TRBJ2-7, with D tentatively TRBD1 (9 bases). Between the trimmed V and J ends, which lost 6 bases and 5 bases, there was a span of 17 bases. The CDR3 is 14 amino acids. Germline V CDR1 and CDR2: MNHNY, SVGAGI (reference sequence). CDR3 coding DNA: TGTGCCAGCAGCCGGGGGGGGACAGGGAACGAGCAGTACTTC. Translated: CASSRGGTGNEQYF.

V usage is TRBV6-4 and J usage is TRBJ2-7; TRBD2 matches at 13 bases. CDR1 is MRHNA, CDR2 SNTAGT, per germline. V was clipped by 8 bases and J by 0 bases; unmatched bases: 10. This CDR3 is 17 amino acids long. CDR3 in amino acids: CASLTGLAGTSSYEQYF. The CDR3, as DNA: TGTGCCAGCCTTACGGGACTAGCGGGGACAAGCTCCTACGAGCAGTACTTC.

DNA for the CDR3: TGTGCCACGAGTGGGGAGGGAAGGCAGCCCCAGCATTTT. Translated, it gives CATSGEGRQPQHF. The chain has TRBV28 and TRBJ1-5, with D hard to call. Trimming left V 10 bases short and J 7 bases short, with 17 bases between. Germline V gives CDR1 MDHEN, CDR2 SYDVKM. The CDR3 length is 13 residues. The full variable domain, with the rest looked up from reference TRBV28 and TRBJ1-5, is DVKVTQSSRYLVKRTGEKVFLECVQDMDHENMFWYRQDPGLGLRLIYFSYDVKMKEKGDIPEGYSVSREKKERFSLILESASTNQTSMYLCATSGEGRQPQHFGDGTRLSIL.

CDR3 DNA sequence: TGTGCCAGCAGCTCGCGGGAAGGAGATACGCAGTATTTT. This gives the protein CASSSREGDTQYF. The genes are TRBV13 and TRBJ2-3; D might be TRBD2 (6 bases). Trimming cost V 4 bases and J 5 bases, with 10 bases left between them. The germline CDR1 and CDR2 sequences are PRHDT and FYEKMQ (reference sequence). There are 13 residues in the CDR3.

The chain joins TRBV7-9 to TRBJ1-1; D uncertain. The germline V gene has CDR1 SEHNR and CDR2 FQNEAQ (reference sequence). V was cut by 5 bases and J by 3 bases, with 25 bases left in between. The CDR3 consists of 18 residues. The CDR3 DNA sequence: TGTGCCAGCAGCCCTCCAGGCCGGGGTTCAGGAGTAGACACTGAAGCTTTCTTT. The encoded protein is CASSPPGRGSGVDTEAFF.

The chain carries TRBV25-1 and TRBJ2-5; D may be TRBD2 (5 bases). Germline values: CDR1 MGHDK, CDR2 SYGVNS. With 3 bases removed from V and 4 bases from J, the gap between germline ends came to 15 bases. The CDR3 runs to 15 residues. CDR3 in amino acids: CASSDPVGVRETQYF. CDR3 bases: TGTGCCAGCAGTGACCCCGTGGGAGTGCGAGAGACCCAGTACTTC.

V usage is TRBV7-3 and J usage is TRBJ2-2; D is uncertain. The CDR3 sequence is 13 residues long. Per germline, CDR1 SGHTA and CDR2 FQGTGA. Trimming shortened V by 1 base and J by 9 bases, and 9 bases separated the two germline ends. The CDR3 sequence: CASSLIAGWELFF. DNA for the CDR3: TGTGCCAGCAGCTTAATCGCAGGCTGGGAGCTGTTTTTT.

V and J are TRBV5-1 and TRBJ1-2; D remains ambiguous. Germline V CDR1 and CDR2: SGHRS, YFSETQ. V was clipped by 0 bases and J by 6 bases, with 12 bases between them. The CDR3 contains 14 residues. As DNA, the CDR3 is TGCGCCAGCAGCTTGGACTTCTCTGGAGATGGCTACACCTTC. Translating gives CASSLDFSGDGYTF.

The rearrangement links TRBV5-4 to TRBJ2-7; no clear D. In germline, CDR1 is SGHNT, CDR2 YYREEE (reference sequence). V shed 4 bases and J shed 7 bases, with 18 bases lying between them. The CDR3 is 14 amino acids. The CDR3 loop reads CASSPRDVRSEQYF. The CDR3 nucleotides are TGTGCCAGCAGCCCGCGCGATGTGCGTTCGGAGCAGTACTTC. The full variable domain, with the rest looked up from reference TRBV5-4 and TRBJ2-7, is ETGVTQSPTHLIKTRGQQVTLRCSSQSGHNTVSWYQQALGQGPQFIFQYYREEENGRGNFPPRFSGLQFPNYSSELNVNALELDDSALYLCASSPRDVRSEQYFGPGTRLTVT.

This chain uses TRBV19 with TRBJ1-4, with TRBD1 as a possible D gene (6 bases). With 8 bases removed from V and 3 bases from J, the gap between germline ends came to 22 bases. From germline, CDR1 is LNHDA and CDR2 SQIVND (reference sequence). The CDR3 contains 17 residues. CDR3 residues: CASRGRGSVSANEKLFF. The CDR3 DNA reads as TGTGCCAGTCGGGGCAGGGGAAGTGTCTCGGCTAATGAAAAACTGTTTTTT.

This chain joins TRBV7-7 and TRBJ2-7; D is possibly TRBD1 (8 bases). Per the germline V gene, CDR1 is SSHAT and CDR2 is FNYEAQ (reference sequence). V gave up 5 bases and J gave up 7 bases, with 15 bases separating them. This CDR3 has 13 amino acids. The CDR3 nucleotides are TGTGCCAGCAGCCGCGGACAGGGAGGGGAGCAGTACTTC. It codes for CASSRGQGGEQYF.

This rearrangement joins TRBV29-1 to TRBJ1-2, with D uncertain. The CDR3 contains 12 residues. Per the germline V gene, CDR1 is SQVTM and CDR2 is ANQGSEA. The V end was cut by 3 bases, the J end by 0 bases, with 5 bases between. The CDR3 reads CSVDLSNYGYTF. DNA of the CDR3: TGCAGCGTTGACCTCTCTAACTATGGCTACACCTTC.

The J gene is TRBJ2-1, the V gene TRBV15, with 9 bases fitting TRBD2. V was pared by 5 bases and J by 7 bases, with 12 bases of the junction left unmatched. CDR3 size: 16 residues. CDR1 and CDR2 (germline): LNHNV, YYDKDF (reference sequence). This chain's CDR3 is CATSPIERGAGNEQFF. In DNA form, the CDR3 reads TGTGCCACCAGCCCAATCGAGCGGGGGGCCGGGAATGAGCAGTTCTTC.

The CDR3 nucleotides are TGTGCCAGCTCACAGGGGATAGCGGGGACGTCGGATGAAAAACTGTTTTTT. Amino acid sequence: CASSQGIAGTSDEKLFF. V gene TRBV18 combines with J gene TRBJ1-4; TRBD1 might be the D (5 bases). CDR1 is KGHSH and CDR2 is LQKENI in the germline V gene. V lost 4 bases and J lost 6, with 21 bases in between. The CDR3 consists of 17 residues.

The CDR3 DNA is TGTGCCAGCACGCGCATGAAAACCGGGGAGCTGTTTTTT. Translated: CASTRMKTGELFF. The V call is TRBV5-8, the J call TRBJ2-2; no clear D. V was trimmed by 6 bases and J by 5 bases, leaving 11 bases between them. In germline, CDR1 is SGHTS, CDR2 YDEGEE. The length of the CDR3 is 13 residues.

The chain uses TRBV6-6 and TRBJ1-2; weak D call: TRBD1 (5 bases). This CDR3 has 12 residues. Germline V gives CDR1 MNHNY, CDR2 SVGAGI (reference sequence). V was pared by 6 bases and J by 8 bases, with 13 bases between. The CDR3 DNA follows: TGTGCCAGCAGGGAAGGGGATTGGGGCTACACCTTC. Translated, it gives CASREGDWGYTF.

This clone appeared once. The chain uses TRBV12-5 and TRBJ1-4, with TRBD1 matching over 8 bases. CDR1 is LGHNT, CDR2 FRNRAP, per germline. V lost 1 base to trimming and J lost 6 bases; unmatched junction nucleotides: 4. This CDR3 has 15 residues. The CDR3 reads CASGLGQGIYEKLFF. In nucleotides, the CDR3 is TGTGCTAGTGGTTTGGGACAGGGGATTTATGAAAAACTGTTTTTT.

The chain uses TRBV7-9 and TRBJ2-6, with 9 bases identical to TRBD1. The germline V gene encodes CDR1 SEHNR and CDR2 FQNEAQ (reference sequence). The V segment lost 5 bases and the J segment 2 bases; nucleotides outside the gene matches: 4. The CDR3 totals 16 residues. CDR3 sequence (DNA): TGTGCCAGCAGCGCCACAGGGGGCGCTGGGGCCAACGTCCTGACTTTC. Protein sequence: CASSATGGAGANVLTF.

This clone was seen a single time. The chain carries TRBV5-4 and TRBJ1-1, with D possibly TRBD1 on 6 matching bases. Germline V gives CDR1 SGHNT, CDR2 YYREEE (reference sequence). This CDR3 region has 15 residues. V shed 4 bases and J shed 0 bases, with 13 bases lying between them. DNA for the CDR3: TGTGCCAGCAGCCCCAGGGGCGTTATGAACACTGAAGCTTTCTTT. Its translation is CASSPRGVMNTEAFF.

This clone showed up just a few times. The chain carries TRBV2 and TRBJ2-7; perhaps TRBD1 as D (6 bases). Trimming removed 7 bases from V and 1 base from J, with 11 bases in between. Per the germline V gene, CDR1 is SNHLY and CDR2 is FYNNEI. The CDR3 runs to 13 residues. The CDR3 spells CASTGDASYEQYF. CDR3 DNA sequence: TGTGCCAGCACAGGGGACGCTTCCTACGAGCAGTACTTC.